This entry lists 19 T cell receptor beta chains sequenced from one sample in a study of vaccination and CD4 T cells after COVID-19 (dated by TCRdb to between 2020 and 2023). Libraries were prepared through PCR. The sequencer listed for this sample is Illumina iSeq 100. DNA from cultured CD4+ T cells was subjected to TCR sequencing with the Oncomine TCR Beta short-read assay at the Johns Hopkins FTIC core. Using fastp at Q25 and MiXCR, TCRdb reprocessed the public reads and kept productive beta chains. Records with the same CDR3 protein are collapsed into one entry carrying the most frequent genes and DNA. A total of 15,000 to 19,000 distinct CDR3 sequences appear in this sample, around 40% of them only once. The ten largest clones represent around 5.6% of the sample. The sample's treatment or condition label is to be understood as: approximately 11-day PBMC culture with coronavirus spike peptide pools or control peptides (ViraFEST assay).

For these receptors, no antigen is known. The source was CD4+ T cells from blood, cultured in vitro, collected before SARS-CoV-2 vaccination. The receptors come from a human donor who had recovered from COVID-19.

This clonotype was counted between two and nine times. The rearrangement uses TRBV2 and TRBJ1-5, with D uncertain. From germline, CDR1 is SNHLY and CDR2 FYNNEI. V was trimmed by 4 bases and J by 5 bases, leaving 12 bases between them. The CDR3 extends over 14 amino acids. The CDR3 bases are TGTGCCAGCAGTGTCGAACAGACTTATCAGCCCCAGCATTTT. This gives the protein CASSVEQTYQPQHF.

The V and J genes are TRBV19 and TRBJ1-5; D might be TRBD1 (6 bases). Per germline, CDR1 LNHDA and CDR2 SQIVND (reference sequence). Trimming pared 5 bases from V and 5 bases from J, leaving 10 bases between. The CDR3 has 13 residues. CDR3 protein: CASSPTGYQPQHF. CDR3 DNA: TGTGCCAGTAGTCCAACAGGGTATCAGCCCCAGCATTTT.

This clonotype occurred a few times. V gene TRBV7-8 combines with J gene TRBJ1-1; D unresolved. The CDR3 has 15 residues. V lost 0 bases and J lost 5, with 13 bases in between. The germline gives CDR1 SGHVS, CDR2 FQNEAQ. In DNA form, the CDR3 reads TGTGCCAGCAGCTTAGCGGCTTTCCCGGATACTGAAGCTTTCTTT. It translates to CASSLAAFPDTEAFF.

The J gene is TRBJ2-6, the V gene TRBV19; D might be TRBD1 (5 bases). This CDR3 is 14 amino acids long. Germline CDR1 reads LNHDA; CDR2 reads SQIVND (reference sequence). V lost 7 bases, J lost 3 bases, and 10 bases lay in between. The CDR3 loop reads CASKGIGGANVLTF. The CDR3 DNA is TGTGCCAGTAAGGGGATTGGTGGGGCCAACGTCCTGACTTTC.

This clonotype was observed a few times. This chain connects TRBV6-5 to TRBJ1-2; a weak D match, TRBD1 (5 bases). The CDR3 sequence is 14 residues long. V shed 0 bases and J shed 7 bases, with 12 bases lying between them. Germline values: CDR1 MNHEY, CDR2 SVGAGI. For the CDR3, the DNA is TGTGCCAGCAGTTACTCCGAACTAGGGACTGGCTACACCTTC. Encoded protein: CASSYSELGTGYTF.

The chain has TRBV20-1 and TRBJ1-3; D gene unclear. V was trimmed by 5 bases and J by 2 bases, leaving 13 bases between them. Germline values: CDR1 DFQATT, CDR2 SNEGSKA (reference sequence). The CDR3 spans 14 residues. In nucleotides, the CDR3 is TGCAGTGCTTTGTACAGCTCGGCTGGAAACACCATATATTTT. Translation gives CSALYSSAGNTIYF.

This clonotype ranks as medium-sized (0.01 to 0.1%). This chain connects TRBV27 to TRBJ1-1; D ambiguous. The germline V and J ends were trimmed by 5 bases and 5 bases, with 12 bases remaining between them. From germline, CDR1 is MNHEY and CDR2 SMNVEV (reference sequence). CDR3 length: 13 residues. The CDR3 DNA reads TGTGCCAGCAGTAGTGCTGCAGGAACTGAAGCTTTCTTT. Protein: CASSSAAGTEAFF.

The chain couples TRBV20-1 to TRBJ2-5; 15 nucleotides align to TRBD2. This CDR3 is 19 amino acids long. V dropped 4 bases and J dropped 4; count of bases not matched to a gene: 16. Germline values: CDR1 DFQATT, CDR2 SNEGSKA (reference sequence). CDR3 protein: CSATPGLAGGMKIGETQYF. Here the CDR3 DNA reads TGCAGTGCTACGCCGGGACTAGCGGGGGGTATGAAAATTGGAGAGACCCAGTACTTC.

The chain uses TRBV11-3 and TRBJ2-2; D is undetermined. Trimming removed 5 bases from V and 5 bases from J, with 18 bases in between. Germline V gene sequence: CDR1 SGHNT, CDR2 YENEEA. This CDR3 spans 16 amino acids. In DNA, the CDR3 is TGTGCCAGCAGCCCATCGGGTGGGCAGCTAACCGGGGAGCTGTTTTTT. Protein product: CASSPSGGQLTGELFF.

The chain is built from TRBV27 and TRBJ2-3; 7 nucleotides line up with TRBD2. The V gene's germline CDR1 is MNHEY and CDR2 SMNVEV (reference sequence). The CDR3 spans 16 residues. The trim removed 8 bases at V and 0 bases at J, leaving 11 bases unmatched. CDR3 coding DNA: TGTGCCAGCCAACCCTGGGGGGGGTCTAGCACAGATACGCAGTATTTT. This encodes CASQPWGGSSTDTQYF.

The rearrangement joins TRBV9 to TRBJ2-5; no clear D gene. Trimming removed 0 bases from V and 4 bases from J, with 7 bases in between. The CDR3 runs 13 residues. Germline assignment: CDR1 SGDLS and CDR2 YYNGEE. CDR3 residues: CASSVVFGETQYF. CDR3 DNA: TGTGCCAGCAGCGTAGTTTTCGGAGAGACCCAGTACTTC. Looking up the rest from reference TRBV9 and TRBJ2-5 gives the full variable domain: DSGVTQTPKHLITATGQRVTLRCSPRSGDLSVYWYQQSLDQGLQFLIQYYNGEERAKGNILERFSAQQFPDLHSELNLSSLELGDSALYFCASSVVFGETQYFGPGTRLLVL.

Comments on this clonotype: The junction does not match germline at one end; this may be a read error. The chain links TRBV11-3 to TRBJ2-4, with 8 bases lining up with TRBD1. The V gene's germline CDR1 is SGHNT and CDR2 YENEEA. The CDR3 is 16 amino acids. CDR3 in amino acids: CGSSPNRGLAKNIQYF. The CDR3 DNA is TGTGGCAGCAGCCCGAACAGGGGGTTAGCCAAAAACATTCAGTACTTC.

The chain links TRBV7-2 to TRBJ1-6, with TRBD1 matching over 10 bases. V was clipped by 4 bases and J by 9 bases; unmatched bases: 9. The CDR3 sequence is 16 residues long. Germline V gives CDR1 SGHTA, CDR2 FQGNSA. The CDR3 coding sequence is TGTGCCAGCAGCTCGGAGACAGGGGGCTTGGGTTCACCCCTCCACTTT. Protein sequence: CASSSETGGLGSPLHF.

This rearrangement joins TRBV6-1 to TRBJ1-5; D unclear. In germline, CDR1 is MNHNS, CDR2 SASEGT. The CDR3 has 16 amino acids. The V and J ends lost 1 base and 6 bases respectively, with 16 bases between them. The CDR3 bases are TGTGCCAGCAGTGAAGAGAACGCCCGAGGGTTTCAGCCCCAGCATTTT. It is translated as CASSEENARGFQPQHF.

This clonotype showed up just a few times. V is TRBV11-3 and J is TRBJ1-1; 7 bases match TRBD1. This CDR3 is built from 14 residues. Germline V CDR1 and CDR2: SGHNT, YENEEA. V shed 3 bases, J shed 0 bases, and the junction held 1 base outside the gene matches. The CDR3 DNA sequence: TGTGCCAGCAGCTTGGGACAGATGAACACTGAAGCTTTCTTT. This sequence encodes CASSLGQMNTEAFF.

The chain carries TRBV7-6 and TRBJ2-3, with 7 positions matching TRBD2. Germline CDR1 reads SGHVS; CDR2 reads FNYEAQ. This CDR3 region has 18 residues. The J segment lost 2 bases and the V segment lost 1 base, leaving 12 bases of the junction unmatched. CDR3 in amino acids: CASSLGPSGGQNTDTQYF. Here the CDR3 DNA reads TGTGCCAGCAGCTTAGGTCCTAGCGGAGGCCAGAACACAGATACGCAGTATTTT.

This clonotype was observed a few times. The chain is built from TRBV6-2 or TRBV6-3 and TRBJ1-2, with 9 nucleotides matching TRBD1. The CDR3 contains 14 residues. Germline CDR1 MNHEY, CDR2 SVGEGT. The junction had 6 bases not matched to a gene; V was cut back by 6 bases and J by 4 bases. Here the CDR3 reads CASSAQGAGYGYTF. In DNA, the CDR3 is TGTGCCAGCAGCGCACAGGGGGCAGGCTATGGCTACACCTTC.

This clonotype has a handful of counts. The rearrangement joins TRBV5-4 to TRBJ1-5; D ambiguous. Per the germline V gene, CDR1 is SGHNT and CDR2 is YYREEE (reference sequence). This CDR3 comprises 14 residues. Trimming shortened V by 0 bases and J by 5 bases, and 9 bases separated the two germline ends. The DNA of the CDR3 is TGTGCCAGCAGCTTGGGGACTGCTGATCAGCCCCAGCATTTT. Residues: CASSLGTADQPQHF.

The chain combines TRBV10-1 with TRBJ2-7; weak D call: TRBD1 (6 bases). V was trimmed by 4 bases and J by 2 bases, leaving 9 bases between them. This CDR3 has 13 residues. Germline V lookup: CDR1 WNHNN, CDR2 SYGVQD (reference sequence). The CDR3 nucleotides read TGCGCCAGCAGTGCAGGGGTAGCCTACGAGCAGTACTTC. The encoded protein is CASSAGVAYEQYF.